The source of this TCR beta chain is a study of CD8 T cells in Susac syndrome. The CDR3 spans 13 residues. V was shortened by 2 bases and J by 7 bases, with 11 bases between the two germline ends. CDR1 and CDR2 from the germline V gene are KGHDR and SFDVKD. After extraction with the RNeasy kit, roughly 0.45 to 1 ug of the RNA was reverse transcribed using random hexamers. Across 54 Vbeta and 13 Jbeta, TCR beta CDR3 was amplified with immunoSEQ multiplex PCR. TCRdb reprocessed the immunoSEQ multiplex PCR reads with MiXCR, giving one entry per CDR3 protein. This repertoire shows about 180,000 distinct CDR3 sequences, roughly 94% found once; its top ten account for roughly 0.12%.

The chain uses TRBV24-1 and TRBJ2-7; D is perhaps TRBD2 (6 bases). Sequencing used CD4+ T cells from PBMCs. This clonotype was obtained from a human donor with Susac syndrome. For the CDR3, the DNA is TGTGCCACCAGTGATTCTGCTAGCGAGGAGCAGTACTTC. This translates into CATSDSASEEQYF.